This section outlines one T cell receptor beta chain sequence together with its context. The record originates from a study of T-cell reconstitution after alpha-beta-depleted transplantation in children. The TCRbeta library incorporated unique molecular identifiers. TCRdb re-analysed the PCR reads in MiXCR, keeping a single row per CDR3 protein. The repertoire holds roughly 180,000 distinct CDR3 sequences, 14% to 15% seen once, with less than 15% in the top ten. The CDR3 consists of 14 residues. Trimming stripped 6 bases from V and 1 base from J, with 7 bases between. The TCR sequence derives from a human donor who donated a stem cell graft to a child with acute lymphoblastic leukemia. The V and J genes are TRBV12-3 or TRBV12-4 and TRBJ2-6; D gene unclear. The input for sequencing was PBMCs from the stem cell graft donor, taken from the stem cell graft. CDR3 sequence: CASSHSSGANVLTF. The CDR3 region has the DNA TGTGCCAGCAGCCACAGTTCTGGGGCCAACGTCCTGACTTTC.